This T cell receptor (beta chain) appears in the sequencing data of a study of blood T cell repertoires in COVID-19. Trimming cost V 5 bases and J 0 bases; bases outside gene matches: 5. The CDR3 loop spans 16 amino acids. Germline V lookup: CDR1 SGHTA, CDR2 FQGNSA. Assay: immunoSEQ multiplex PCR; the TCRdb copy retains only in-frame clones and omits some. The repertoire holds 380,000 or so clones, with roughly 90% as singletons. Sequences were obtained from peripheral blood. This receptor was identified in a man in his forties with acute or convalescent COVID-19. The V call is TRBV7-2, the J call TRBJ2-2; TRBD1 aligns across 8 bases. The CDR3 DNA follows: TGTGCCAGCAGCGTCTCAGGGGGCACGAACACCGGGGAGCTGTTTTTT. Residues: CASSVSGGTNTGELFF. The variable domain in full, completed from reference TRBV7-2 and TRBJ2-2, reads GAGVSQSPSNKVTEKGKDVELRCDPISGHTALYWYRQSLGQGLEFLIYFQGNSAPDKSGLPSDRFSAERTGGSVSTLTIQRTQQEDSAVYLCASSVSGGTNTGELFFGEGSRLTVL.